This T cell receptor (beta chain) was captured in a study of OX40 agonist ivuxolimab in advanced cancers. Turning to the overall study: The costimulatory receptor OX40 (CD134) was targeted by ivuxolimab, a fully human IgG2 agonistic monoclonal antibody. Intravenous ivuxolimab was administered to patients every 2 weeks at six dose levels: 0.01, 0.1, 0.3, 1.5, 3 and 10 mg/kg. Among the roughly 50 dose-escalation patients, roughly 20 had hepatocellular carcinoma, approximately 15 melanoma, 9 renal cell carcinoma and 9 head and neck cancer. A male proportion of around 83% and a mean age of around 60 years, ranging from roughly 23 to 90, were recorded for the dose-escalation cohort. Patients were allowed to have had prior anti-PD-1, anti-PD-L1 or anti-CTLA-4 therapy, and around 40% of the dose-escalation patients had previously received checkpoint inhibitors. Three dose-escalation patients achieved partial responses, one with hepatocellular carcinoma and two with cutaneous melanoma. The purpose of peripheral TCRbeta sequencing was to test whether ivuxolimab changed TCR sequence diversity and led to clonal T-cell expansion. The paper reports the monotherapy dose-escalation portion (N of about 51 patients) of the phase I ivuxolimab trial.

The investigation overall reported the following: Clonal expansion of both CD4+ and CD8+ blood T cells was observed from baseline to week 6 at doses 0.1 to 3.0 mg/kg. Low levels of normalized T-cell clonal expansion were also seen in some nonresponding patients. Partial responders in the 0.1-3.0 mg/kg groups had among the lowest normalized peripheral clonal expansion, especially among CD8+ T cells. The antigen specificity of the peripheral T cells that underwent clonal expansion was not determined. After ivuxolimab, more expanded clones were found on average in CD8+ T cells than in CD4+ T cells.

The trial excluded patients who had a history of autoimmune disease or were on systemic immunosuppression. Peripheral blood for TCR sequencing was collected from all dose cohorts at baseline, on cycle 4 day 1, and on cycle 7 day 1. Samples were obtained from an open-label, multicenter, first-in-human phase I dose-escalation trial of ivuxolimab. The trial enrolled adults with locally advanced or metastatic head and neck squamous cell, hepatocellular, melanoma or renal cell carcinoma. Before TCR sequencing, CD4+ T cells and CD8+ T cells were sorted from peripheral blood as separate populations. CDR1 and CDR2 are read off the germline V gene as MNHNS and SASEGT. From the cysteine through the phenylalanine, the CDR3 covers 15 amino acids. Only the CDR3 region is kept as DNA, spanning 45 bases read in frame from base 1. V trim: 8 bases; J trim: 3 bases; unmatched bases: 9. For sequencing of the TCRbeta CDR3 region, genomic DNA was extracted from the sorted cells. The immunoSEQ Assay was used to sequence the TCRbeta CDR3 regions. The table was pulled from immuneACCESS by TCRdb, which kept in-frame rearrangements only. Such tables lose some clones; where checked, under half of the loss comes from unresolved V genes, and the rest has no known cause. The sample table lists 65,000 to 70,000 clones, roughly 80% of them with a count of one. Together, the top ten hold roughly 0.4% of the sample.

As concerns this clone: No antigen is known for it. The input lacks base qualities; no much larger clone sits a single base away.

This receptor chain uses TRBV6-1 and TRBJ2-1, with 8 bases aligning to TRBD2. The receptor's source is an adult with an advanced solid tumor such as melanoma, head and neck, liver or kidney cancer. The specimen comprised CD4+ or CD8+ T cells sorted from blood, sampled in a trial of the OX40 agonist ivuxolimab. The CDR3 loop reads CASLSGSLGYNEQFF. The bases read TGTGCCAGCCTAAGCGGGAGCTTGGGCTACAATGAGCAGTTCTTC.